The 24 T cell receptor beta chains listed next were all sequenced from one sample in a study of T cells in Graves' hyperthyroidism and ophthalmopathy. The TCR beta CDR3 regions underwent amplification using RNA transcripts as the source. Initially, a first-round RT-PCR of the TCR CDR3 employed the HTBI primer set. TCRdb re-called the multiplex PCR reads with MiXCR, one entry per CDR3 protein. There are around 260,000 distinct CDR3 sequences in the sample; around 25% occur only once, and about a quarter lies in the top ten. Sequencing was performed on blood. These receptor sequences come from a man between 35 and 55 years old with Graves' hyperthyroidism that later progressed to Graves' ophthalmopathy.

CDR3 nucleotide sequence: TGTGCCAGCAGCTTAGTAGGGGATGGAAACACCATATATTTT. It encodes CASSLVGDGNTIYF. This rearrangement joins TRBV7-2 to TRBJ1-3, with D perhaps matching TRBD1 (5 bases). This CDR3 comprises 14 residues. The V and J ends lost 1 base and 3 bases respectively, with 7 bases between them. Per the germline V gene, CDR1 is SGHTA and CDR2 is FQGNSA.

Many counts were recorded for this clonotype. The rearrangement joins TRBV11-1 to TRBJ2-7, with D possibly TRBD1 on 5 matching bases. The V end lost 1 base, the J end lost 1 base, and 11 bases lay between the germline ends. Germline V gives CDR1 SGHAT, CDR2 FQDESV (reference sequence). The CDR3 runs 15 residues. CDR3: CASSLGFRESYEQYF. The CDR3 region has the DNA TGTGCCAGCAGCTTAGGTTTCAGGGAATCCTACGAGCAGTACTTC.

CDR3 sequence: CSVLTGERVYEQYF. The CDR3 coding sequence is TGCAGCGTCTTAACAGGGGAGAGGGTGTACGAGCAGTACTTC. The V gene is TRBV29-1, the J gene TRBJ2-7; 7 bases fit TRBD1. J gave up 4 bases and V 6 bases, and 12 bases lay outside the gene matches. Germline V lookup: CDR1 SQVTM, CDR2 ANQGSEA. The CDR3 is 14 residues long.

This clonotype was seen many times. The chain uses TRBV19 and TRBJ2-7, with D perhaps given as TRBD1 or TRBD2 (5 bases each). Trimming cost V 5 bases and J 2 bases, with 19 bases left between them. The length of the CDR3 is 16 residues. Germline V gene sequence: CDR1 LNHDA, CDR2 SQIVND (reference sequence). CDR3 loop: CASSGAPRDAAYEQYF. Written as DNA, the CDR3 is TGTGCCAGTAGTGGAGCTCCCCGGGACGCCGCCTACGAGCAGTACTTC.

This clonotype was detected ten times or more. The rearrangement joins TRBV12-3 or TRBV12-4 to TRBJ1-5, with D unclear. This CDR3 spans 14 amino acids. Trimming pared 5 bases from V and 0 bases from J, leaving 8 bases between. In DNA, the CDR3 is TGTGCCAGCAGTAGGTCGGCTAGCAATCAGCCCCAGCATTTT. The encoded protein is CASSRSASNQPQHF.

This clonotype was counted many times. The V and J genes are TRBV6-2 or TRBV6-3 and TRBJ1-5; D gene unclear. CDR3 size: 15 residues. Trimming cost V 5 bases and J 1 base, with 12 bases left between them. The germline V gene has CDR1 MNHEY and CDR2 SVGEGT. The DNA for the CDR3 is TGTGCCAGCAGTGGTGTACAGAGAAGCAATCAGCCCCAGCATTTT. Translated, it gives CASSGVQRSNQPQHF.

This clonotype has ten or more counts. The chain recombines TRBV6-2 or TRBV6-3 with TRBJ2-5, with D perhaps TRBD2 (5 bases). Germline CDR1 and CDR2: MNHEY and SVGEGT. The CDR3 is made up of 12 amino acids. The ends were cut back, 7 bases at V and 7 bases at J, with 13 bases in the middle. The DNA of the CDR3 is TGTGCCAGCAATTCGTTGGGGAGGACCCAGTACTTC. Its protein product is CASNSLGRTQYF.

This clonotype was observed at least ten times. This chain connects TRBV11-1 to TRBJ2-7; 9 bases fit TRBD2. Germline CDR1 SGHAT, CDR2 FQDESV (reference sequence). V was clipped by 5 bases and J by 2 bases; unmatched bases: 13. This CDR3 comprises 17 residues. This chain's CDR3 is CASSNTVQREEAYEQYF. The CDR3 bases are TGTGCCAGCAGCAATACCGTACAGCGGGAGGAGGCCTACGAGCAGTACTTC.

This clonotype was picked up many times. The CDR3 loop reads CASSLGGWGGYTF. The CDR3 region has the DNA TGCGCCAGCAGCCTAGGCGGGTGGGGTGGCTACACCTTC. The chain recombines TRBV4-1 with TRBJ1-2, with D unresolved. The CDR3 length is 13 residues. Between the trimmed V and J ends, which lost 4 bases and 7 bases, there was a span of 13 bases. The germline V gene has CDR1 MGHRA and CDR2 YSYEKL.

The chain's CDR3 is CASSNWDRGFYGYTF. The CDR3 DNA is TGTGCCAGCAGCAACTGGGACAGGGGTTTCTATGGCTACACCTTC. The chain carries TRBV7-2 and TRBJ1-2; 10 bases line up with TRBD1. The germline CDR1 and CDR2 sequences are SGHTA and FQGNSA. Trimming removed 5 bases from V and 4 bases from J; junction bases left unmatched: 7. This CDR3 has 15 residues.

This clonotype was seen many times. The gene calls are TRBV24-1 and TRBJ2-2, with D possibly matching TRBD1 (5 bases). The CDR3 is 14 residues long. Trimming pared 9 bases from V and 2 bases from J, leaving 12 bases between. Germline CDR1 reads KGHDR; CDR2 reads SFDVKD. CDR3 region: CATAPDRNTGELFF. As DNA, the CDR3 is TGTGCCACCGCCCCTGACAGAAACACCGGGGAGCTGTTTTTT.

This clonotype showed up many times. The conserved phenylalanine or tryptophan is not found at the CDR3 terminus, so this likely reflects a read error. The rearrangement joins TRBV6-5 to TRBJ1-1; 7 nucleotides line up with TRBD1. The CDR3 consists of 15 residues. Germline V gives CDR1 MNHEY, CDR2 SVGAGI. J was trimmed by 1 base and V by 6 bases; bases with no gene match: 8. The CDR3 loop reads CASRRGGAENTEAFL. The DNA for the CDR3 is TGTGCCAGCAGACGAGGGGGCGCGGAGAACACTGAAGCTTTCCTT.

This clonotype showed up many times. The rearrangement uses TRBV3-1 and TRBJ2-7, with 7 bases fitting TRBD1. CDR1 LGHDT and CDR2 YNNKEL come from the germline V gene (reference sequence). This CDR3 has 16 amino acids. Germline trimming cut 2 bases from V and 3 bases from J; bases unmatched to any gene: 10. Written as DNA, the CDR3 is TGTGCCAGCAGCCAAAGTAACGGACAGGAGAACTACGAGCAGTACTTC. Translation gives CASSQSNGQENYEQYF.

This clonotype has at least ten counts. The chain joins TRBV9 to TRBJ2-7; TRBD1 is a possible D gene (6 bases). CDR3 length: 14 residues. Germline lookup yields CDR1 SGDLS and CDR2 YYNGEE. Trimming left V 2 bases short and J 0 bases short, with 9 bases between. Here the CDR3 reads CASSVGAFSYEQYF. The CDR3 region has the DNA TGTGCCAGCAGCGTGGGGGCATTCTCCTACGAGCAGTACTTC.

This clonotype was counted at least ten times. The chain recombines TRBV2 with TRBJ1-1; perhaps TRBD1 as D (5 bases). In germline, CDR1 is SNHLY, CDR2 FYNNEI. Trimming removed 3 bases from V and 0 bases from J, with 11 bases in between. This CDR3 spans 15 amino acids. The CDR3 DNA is TGTGCCAGCAGTGATTCGGGACGGGTGAACACTGAAGCTTTCTTT. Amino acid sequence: CASSDSGRVNTEAFF. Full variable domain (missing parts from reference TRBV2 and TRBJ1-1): EPEVTQTPSHQVTQMGQEVILRCVPISNHLYFYWYRQILGQKVEFLVSFYNNEISEKSEIFDDQFSVERPDGSNFTLKIRSTKLEDSAMYFCASSDSGRVNTEAFFGQGTRLTVV.

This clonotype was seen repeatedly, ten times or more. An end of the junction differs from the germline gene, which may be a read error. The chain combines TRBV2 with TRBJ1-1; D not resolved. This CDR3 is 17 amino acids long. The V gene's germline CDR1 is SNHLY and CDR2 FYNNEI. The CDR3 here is CAGSHAAAEGWDTEAFF. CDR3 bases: TGTGCCGGCAGCCACGCCGCGGCGGAGGGTTGGGACACTGAAGCTTTCTTT.

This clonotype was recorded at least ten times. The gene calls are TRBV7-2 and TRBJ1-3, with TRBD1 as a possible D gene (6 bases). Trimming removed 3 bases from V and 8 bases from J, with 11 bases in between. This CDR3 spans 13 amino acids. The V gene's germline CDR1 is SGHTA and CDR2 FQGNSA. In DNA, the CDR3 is TGTGCCAGCAGCTTGGGAGCAGGGGACACCATATATTTT. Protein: CASSLGAGDTIYF.

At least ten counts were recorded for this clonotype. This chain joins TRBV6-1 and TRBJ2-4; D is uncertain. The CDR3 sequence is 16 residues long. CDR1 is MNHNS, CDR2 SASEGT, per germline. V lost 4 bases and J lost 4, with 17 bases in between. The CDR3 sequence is CASSVDLWSQKNIQYF. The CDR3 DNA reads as TGTGCCAGCAGTGTCGATCTTTGGAGCCAAAAAAACATTCAGTACTTC.

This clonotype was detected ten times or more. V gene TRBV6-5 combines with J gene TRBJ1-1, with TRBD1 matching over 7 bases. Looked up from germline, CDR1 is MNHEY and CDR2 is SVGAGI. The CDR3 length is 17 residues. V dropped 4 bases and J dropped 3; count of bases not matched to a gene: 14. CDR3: CASSSPALDGTDTEAFF. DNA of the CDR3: TGTGCCAGCAGTTCCCCCGCCTTAGATGGGACAGACACTGAAGCTTTCTTT.

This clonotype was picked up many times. CDR3 in DNA: TGTGCCAGTAGTCCTTGGGACAGACATTGGACCCAGTACTTC. It encodes CASSPWDRHWTQYF. The V call is TRBV19, the J call TRBJ2-5; 7 bases fit TRBD1. The CDR3 runs 14 residues. Germline V gene sequence: CDR1 LNHDA, CDR2 SQIVND (reference sequence). Trimming took 5 bases from V and 7 from J; bases not matched to a gene: 10.

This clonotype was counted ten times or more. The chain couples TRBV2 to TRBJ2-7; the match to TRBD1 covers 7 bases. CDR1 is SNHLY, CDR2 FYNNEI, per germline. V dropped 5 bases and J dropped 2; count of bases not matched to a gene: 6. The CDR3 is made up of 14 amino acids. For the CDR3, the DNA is TGTGCCAGCAGTAGCCGGGACAGCACCTACGAGCAGTACTTC. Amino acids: CASSSRDSTYEQYF.

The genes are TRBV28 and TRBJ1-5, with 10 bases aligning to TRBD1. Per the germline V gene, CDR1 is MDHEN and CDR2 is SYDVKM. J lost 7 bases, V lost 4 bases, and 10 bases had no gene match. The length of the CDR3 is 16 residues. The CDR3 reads CASSWRQGARGQPQHF. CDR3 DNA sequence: TGTGCCAGCAGTTGGAGACAGGGGGCGAGGGGACAGCCCCAGCATTTT.

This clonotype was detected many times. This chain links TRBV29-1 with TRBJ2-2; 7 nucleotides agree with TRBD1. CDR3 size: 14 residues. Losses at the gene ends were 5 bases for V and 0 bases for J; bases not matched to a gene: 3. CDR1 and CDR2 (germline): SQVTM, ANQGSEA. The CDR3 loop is CSVLDRSNTGELFF. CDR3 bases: TGCAGCGTTCTGGACAGGTCGAACACCGGGGAGCTGTTTTTT.

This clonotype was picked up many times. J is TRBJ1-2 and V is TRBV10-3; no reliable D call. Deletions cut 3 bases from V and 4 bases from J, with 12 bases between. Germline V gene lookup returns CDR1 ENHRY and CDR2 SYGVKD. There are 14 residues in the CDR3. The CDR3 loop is CAISDGLGVYGYTF. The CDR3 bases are TGTGCCATCAGTGATGGGTTAGGTGTCTATGGCTACACCTTC.